This T cell receptor (beta chain) is drawn from a study of cytotoxic CD8 clonotypes in ibrutinib-treated CLL (dated by TCRdb to 2020 to 2023). At the level of the whole study: The cohort included approximately 15 treatment-naive and fewer than 12 relapsed/refractory patients; roughly 17 were IGHV unmutated. Responses were partial in roughly 25 patients and complete in 2; after median around 68 months follow-up, around 15 stayed in remission and approximately twelve progressed. Response samples were obtained after a median of approximately twelve months of treatment, with a range of roughly 6 to 40 months. Samples averaged approximately 260,000 productive templates and approximately 100,000 productive rearrangements. Longitudinal samples were available for about 30% of the 86 trial participants. Cryopreserved peripheral blood mononuclear cells were collected at three points: before therapy, at response, and at either sustained remission or disease progression.

A MiSeq instrument was used for deep resolution sequencing, which targeted depths ranging from 1 in 1 million up to 1 in 200,000 T cells, with coverage averaging 10x for each clonotype. TCR beta libraries were generated with the immunoSEQ hsTCRB Kit. In the paper's pipeline: Data were analyzed with ImmunoSEQ Data Assistant and ImmunoSEQ Analyzer, with V, D and J genes assigned per IMGT definitions. Clonality, which ranges from 0 to 1, was calculated as one minus the normalized Shannon entropy of productive rearrangement frequencies. Only overrepresented clonotypes making up at least 0.05% of the repertoire of each patient were included in the public clonotype analysis. Approximately 13 age-matched healthy donor repertoires from immuneACCESS served as clonality controls. TCRdb retrieved this table from immuneACCESS and kept in-frame rearrangements only. Not all clones are present; in checked studies, unresolved V genes account for under half, and no reason is known for the remainder. D and trimming were read from the DNA, whereas the V and J calls and clone size are those reported in that table. The sample records fewer than 100,000 clones, around 84% of which are singletons. The ten largest clones take up around 5.4% of the sample.

Summary of the overall study and its limitations: Public clonotypes were rare and either shrank or stayed stable during treatment, and the rise in clonality at ibrutinib response reflected expansion of private clonotypes. Baseline clonality exceeded that of age-matched healthy donors and correlated strongly with circulating CD8+ T-cell counts. Sampling times were not matched between sustained-remission and progressing patients, and lymph node repertoires were not studied. Clonality increased at ibrutinib response, stayed stable in sustained remission, and fell back toward baseline at progression.

For TCR beta library preparation, around 2 micrograms of genomic DNA were isolated from cryopreserved PBMCs. High-throughput TCR beta sequencing was performed on longitudinal blood samples from CLL patients receiving ibrutinib monotherapy. The patients took part in an open-label, single-center phase 2 trial of ibrutinib monotherapy. Notes on this clone: The target of this receptor is not known. Base quality data are lacking; no much larger clone is found one base away.

This TCR was recovered from a human donor with chronic lymphocytic leukemia. Sequencing was performed on PBMCs, taken before ibrutinib treatment.

In nucleotide form, the sequence is TGCGCCAGCAGCCAAGATTCGGGGAAGGAAATTGTTAGGGGCTACACCTTC. Translated, this gives CASSQDSGKEIVRGYTF. The chain is made from TRBV4-1 and TRBJ1-2; too little of a D gene remains to name it. The CDR3 numbers 17 residues from cysteine through phenylalanine. Just CDR3 DNA is preserved here, 51 bases in frame from base 1. The V and J ends are trimmed by 0 bases and 8 bases, leaving 22 bases between them. From a lookup of the germline V gene, CDR1 and CDR2 are MGHRA and YSYEKL.